This TCR beta chain originates from a study of blood T cell repertoires in COVID-19. Study at large: T cells, B-cell-depleted T cells, or PBMCs supplied cDNA or gDNA.

TCRdb's copy holds only in-frame clones and misses some; the assay was immunoSEQ multiplex PCR. This table holds approximately 220,000 clones, about 80% found once. Germline values: CDR1 SGHAT, CDR2 FQNNGV. The CDR3 is made up of 18 amino acids, end residues included. Points on this clone: Because the CDR3's place on the DNA is in doubt, the DNA is left out and the CDR3 is given as listed by TCRdb.

The TCR was taken from a woman between 40 and 55 years old who had been exposed to COVID-19. The sequencing input was PBMCs or T cells enriched from blood (not recorded which). J is TRBJ1-3 and V is TRBV11-2; the table gives TRBD1 as D, unverified against the DNA. The CDR3 loop reads CASSLDGFRARAGNTIYF.